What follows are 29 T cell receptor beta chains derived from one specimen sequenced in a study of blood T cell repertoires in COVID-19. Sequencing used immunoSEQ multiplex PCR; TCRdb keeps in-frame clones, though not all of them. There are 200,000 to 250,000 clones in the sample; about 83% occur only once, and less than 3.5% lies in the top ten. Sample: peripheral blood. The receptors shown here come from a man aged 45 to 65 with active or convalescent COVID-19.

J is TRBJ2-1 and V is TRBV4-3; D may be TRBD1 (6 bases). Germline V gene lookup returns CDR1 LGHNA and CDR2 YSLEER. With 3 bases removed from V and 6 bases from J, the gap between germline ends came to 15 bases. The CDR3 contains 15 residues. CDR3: CASSQYRVAGNEQFF. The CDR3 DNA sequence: TGCGCCAGCAGCCAGTACAGGGTGGCGGGCAATGAGCAGTTCTTC.

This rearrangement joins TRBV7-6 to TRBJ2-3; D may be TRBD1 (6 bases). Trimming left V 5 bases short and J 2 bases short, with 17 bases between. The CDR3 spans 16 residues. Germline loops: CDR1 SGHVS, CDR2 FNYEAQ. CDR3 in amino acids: CASSAVRTEHTDTQYF. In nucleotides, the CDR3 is TGTGCCAGCAGCGCCGTCCGGACAGAGCACACAGATACGCAGTATTTT.

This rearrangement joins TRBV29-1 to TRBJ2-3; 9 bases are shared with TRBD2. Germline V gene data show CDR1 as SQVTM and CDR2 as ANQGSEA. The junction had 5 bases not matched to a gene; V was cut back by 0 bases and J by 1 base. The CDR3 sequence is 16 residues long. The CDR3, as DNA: TGCAGCGTTGAAGATCCGACTAGCGGACGCACAGATACGCAGTATTTT. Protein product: CSVEDPTSGRTDTQYF.

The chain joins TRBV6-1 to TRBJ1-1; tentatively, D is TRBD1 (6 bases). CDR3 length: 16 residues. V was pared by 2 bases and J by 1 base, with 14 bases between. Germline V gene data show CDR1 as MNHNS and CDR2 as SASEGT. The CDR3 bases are TGTGCCAGCAGTGAATATGGTACAGGGCGGAACACTGAAGCTTTCTTT. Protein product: CASSEYGTGRNTEAFF.

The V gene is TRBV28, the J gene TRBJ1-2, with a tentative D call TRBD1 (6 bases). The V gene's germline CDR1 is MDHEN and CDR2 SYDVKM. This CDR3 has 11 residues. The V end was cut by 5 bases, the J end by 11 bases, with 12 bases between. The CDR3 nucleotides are TGTGCCAGCAGTGATGAACAGGGTTACACCTTC. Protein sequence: CASSDEQGYTF.

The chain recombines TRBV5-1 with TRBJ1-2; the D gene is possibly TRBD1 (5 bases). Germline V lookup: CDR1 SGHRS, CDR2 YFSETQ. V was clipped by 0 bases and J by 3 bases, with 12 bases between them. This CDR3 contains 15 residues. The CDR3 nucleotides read TGCGCCAGCAGCTTGGCCGGCGGGGGAGACTATGGCTACACCTTC. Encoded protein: CASSLAGGGDYGYTF.

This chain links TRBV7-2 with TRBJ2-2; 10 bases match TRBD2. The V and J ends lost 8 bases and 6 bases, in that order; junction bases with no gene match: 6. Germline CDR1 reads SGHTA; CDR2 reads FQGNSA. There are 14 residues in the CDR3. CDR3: CASLSGRGPGELFF. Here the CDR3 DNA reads TGTGCCAGCCTCAGCGGGAGGGGTCCCGGGGAGCTGTTTTTT.

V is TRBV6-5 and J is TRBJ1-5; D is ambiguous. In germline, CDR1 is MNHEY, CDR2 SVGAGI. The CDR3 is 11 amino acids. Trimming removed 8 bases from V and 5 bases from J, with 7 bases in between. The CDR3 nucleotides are TGTGCCAGCTGGGAGGATCAGCCCCAGCATTTT. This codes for CASWEDQPQHF.

The CDR3, as DNA: TGTGCCAGTAGTTCGACGGGGGGTTTGGGACAGGGGAGGTCTGAAGCTTTCTTT. This codes for CASSSTGGLGQGRSEAFF. The V gene is TRBV19, the J gene TRBJ1-1, with 10 bases identical to TRBD1. Germline assignment: CDR1 LNHDA and CDR2 SQIVND (reference sequence). Trimming at V came to 5 bases and at J to 6 bases, leaving 18 bases not matched to a gene. The CDR3 extends over 18 amino acids.

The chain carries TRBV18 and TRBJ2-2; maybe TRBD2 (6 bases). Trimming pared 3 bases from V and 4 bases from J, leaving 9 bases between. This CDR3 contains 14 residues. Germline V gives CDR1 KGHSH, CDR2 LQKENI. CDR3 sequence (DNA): TGTGCCAGCTCACCGAGGGAGGCCACCGGGGAGCTGTTTTTT. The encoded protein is CASSPREATGELFF. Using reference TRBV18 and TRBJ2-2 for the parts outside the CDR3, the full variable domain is NAGVMQNPRHLVRRRGQEARLRCSPMKGHSHVYWYRQLPEEGLKFMVYLQKENIIDESGMPKERFSAEFPKEGPSILRIQQVVRGDSAAYFCASSPREATGELFFGEGSRLTVL.

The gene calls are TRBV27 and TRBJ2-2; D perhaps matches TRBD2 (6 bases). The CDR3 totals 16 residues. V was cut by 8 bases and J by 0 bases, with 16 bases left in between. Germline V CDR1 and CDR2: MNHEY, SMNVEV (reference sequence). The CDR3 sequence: CASLHRRASNTGELFF. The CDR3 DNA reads TGTGCCAGCCTCCACCGGAGGGCTTCGAACACCGGGGAGCTGTTTTTT.

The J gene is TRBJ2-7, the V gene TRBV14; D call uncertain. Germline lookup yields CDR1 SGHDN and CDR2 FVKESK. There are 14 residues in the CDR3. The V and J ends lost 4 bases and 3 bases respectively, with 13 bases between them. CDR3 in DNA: TGTGCCAGCAGCCTCGCGATAACTGGCTACGAGCAGTACTTC. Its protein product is CASSLAITGYEQYF.

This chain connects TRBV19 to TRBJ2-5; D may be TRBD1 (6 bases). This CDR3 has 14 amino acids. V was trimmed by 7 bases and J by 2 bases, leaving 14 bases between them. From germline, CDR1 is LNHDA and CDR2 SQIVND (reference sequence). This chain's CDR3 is CASTSGTKQETQYF. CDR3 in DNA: TGTGCCAGTACTTCCGGGACAAAGCAAGAGACCCAGTACTTC.

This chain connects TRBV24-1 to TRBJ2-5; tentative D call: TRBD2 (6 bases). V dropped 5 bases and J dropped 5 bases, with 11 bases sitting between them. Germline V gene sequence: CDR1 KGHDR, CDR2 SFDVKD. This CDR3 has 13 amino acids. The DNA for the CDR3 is TGTGCCACCAGTGGGTTGGGGGGTGAGACCCAGTACTTC. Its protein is CATSGLGGETQYF.

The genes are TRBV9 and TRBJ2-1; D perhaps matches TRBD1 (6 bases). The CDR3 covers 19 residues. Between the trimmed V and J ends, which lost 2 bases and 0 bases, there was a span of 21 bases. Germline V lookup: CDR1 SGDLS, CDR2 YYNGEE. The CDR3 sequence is CASSVSGTRLRSSYNEQFF. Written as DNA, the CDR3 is TGTGCCAGCAGCGTCTCCGGGACAAGGCTCCGTAGCTCCTACAATGAGCAGTTCTTC.

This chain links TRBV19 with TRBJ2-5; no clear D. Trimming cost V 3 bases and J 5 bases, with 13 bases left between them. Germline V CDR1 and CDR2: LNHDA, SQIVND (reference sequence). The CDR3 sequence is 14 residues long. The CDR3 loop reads CASSIFRRGETQYF. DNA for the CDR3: TGTGCCAGTAGTATTTTCCGGAGAGGCGAGACCCAGTACTTC.

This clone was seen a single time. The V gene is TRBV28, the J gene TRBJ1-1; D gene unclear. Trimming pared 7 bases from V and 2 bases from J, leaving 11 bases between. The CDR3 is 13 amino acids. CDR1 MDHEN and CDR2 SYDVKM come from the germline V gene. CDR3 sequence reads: CASKRGGNTEAFF. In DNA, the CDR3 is TGTGCCAGCAAACGGGGAGGCAACACTGAAGCTTTCTTT.

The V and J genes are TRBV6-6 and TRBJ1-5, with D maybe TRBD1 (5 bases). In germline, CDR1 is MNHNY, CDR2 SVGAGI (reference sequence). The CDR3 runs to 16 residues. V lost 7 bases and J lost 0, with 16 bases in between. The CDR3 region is CASILGTSYSNQPQHF. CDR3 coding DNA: TGTGCCAGCATCCTCGGGACTTCATATAGCAATCAGCCCCAGCATTTT.

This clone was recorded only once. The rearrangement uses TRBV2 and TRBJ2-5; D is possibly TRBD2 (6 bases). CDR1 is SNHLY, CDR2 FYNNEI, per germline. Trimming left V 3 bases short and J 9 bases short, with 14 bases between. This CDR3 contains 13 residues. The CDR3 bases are TGTGCCAGCAGTGACGATCCCCGGGGGTCCCAGTACTTC. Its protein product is CASSDDPRGSQYF.

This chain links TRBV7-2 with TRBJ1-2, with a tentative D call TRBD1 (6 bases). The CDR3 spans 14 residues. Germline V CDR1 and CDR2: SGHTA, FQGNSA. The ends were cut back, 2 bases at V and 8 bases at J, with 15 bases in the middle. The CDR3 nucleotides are TGTGCCAGCAGCTTAATTGGGGGCGCCGGAGGCTACACCTTC. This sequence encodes CASSLIGGAGGYTF.

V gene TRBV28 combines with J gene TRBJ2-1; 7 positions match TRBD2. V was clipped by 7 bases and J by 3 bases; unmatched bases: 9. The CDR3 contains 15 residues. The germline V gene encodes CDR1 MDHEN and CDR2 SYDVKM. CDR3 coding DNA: TGTGCCAGCACCTTAGGGAGGGAGTTCTACAATGAGCAGTTCTTC. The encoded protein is CASTLGREFYNEQFF.

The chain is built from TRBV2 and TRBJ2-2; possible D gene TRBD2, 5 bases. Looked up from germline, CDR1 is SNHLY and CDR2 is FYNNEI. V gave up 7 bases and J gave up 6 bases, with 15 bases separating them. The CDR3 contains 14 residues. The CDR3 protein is CASTAGQPPGELFF. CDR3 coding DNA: TGTGCCAGCACGGCGGGCCAGCCACCCGGGGAGCTGTTTTTT.

The CDR3 reads CASSEPGLAGVTGELFF. The CDR3 bases are TGTGCCAGCAGTGAGCCGGGACTAGCGGGGGTTACCGGGGAGCTGTTTTTT. V and J are TRBV6-1 and TRBJ2-2; 14 bases agree with TRBD2. This CDR3 has 17 residues. The germline V gene has CDR1 MNHNS and CDR2 SASEGT. V was clipped by 3 bases and J by 5 bases; unmatched bases: 5.

Written as DNA, the CDR3 is TGTGCCAGCAGCCGTCCACTAGCGGGAGTCAAGTTCACAGATACGCAGTATTTT. It translates to CASSRPLAGVKFTDTQYF. The chain joins TRBV7-9 to TRBJ2-3; 11 bases agree with TRBD2. From germline, CDR1 is SEHNR and CDR2 FQNEAQ (reference sequence). V was pared by 5 bases and J by 2 bases, with 12 bases of the junction left unmatched. The CDR3 consists of 18 residues.

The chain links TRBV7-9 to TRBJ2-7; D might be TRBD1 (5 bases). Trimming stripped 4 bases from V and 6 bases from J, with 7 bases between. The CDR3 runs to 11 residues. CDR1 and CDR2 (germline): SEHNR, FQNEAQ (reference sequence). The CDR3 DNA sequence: TGTGCCAGCAGCTCACAGGTCGAGCAGTACTTC. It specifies CASSSQVEQYF. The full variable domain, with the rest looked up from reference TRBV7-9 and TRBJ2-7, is DTGVSQNPRHKITKRGQNVTFRCDPISEHNRLYWYRQTLGQGPEFLTYFQNEAQLEKSRLLSDRFSAERPKGSFSTLEIQRTEQGDSAMYLCASSSQVEQYFGPGTRLTVT.

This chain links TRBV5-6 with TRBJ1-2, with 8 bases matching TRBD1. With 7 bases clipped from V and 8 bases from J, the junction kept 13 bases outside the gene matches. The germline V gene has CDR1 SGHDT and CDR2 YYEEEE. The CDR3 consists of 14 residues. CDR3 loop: CASLLGQGTMGYTF. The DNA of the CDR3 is TGTGCCAGCCTCCTTGGACAGGGTACTATGGGCTACACCTTC.

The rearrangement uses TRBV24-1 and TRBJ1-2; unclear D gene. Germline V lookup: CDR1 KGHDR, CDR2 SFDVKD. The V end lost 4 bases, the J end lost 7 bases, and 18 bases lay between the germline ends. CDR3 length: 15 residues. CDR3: CATSERHVRESGYTF. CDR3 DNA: TGTGCCACCAGTGAGCGGCATGTACGCGAGTCTGGCTACACCTTC.

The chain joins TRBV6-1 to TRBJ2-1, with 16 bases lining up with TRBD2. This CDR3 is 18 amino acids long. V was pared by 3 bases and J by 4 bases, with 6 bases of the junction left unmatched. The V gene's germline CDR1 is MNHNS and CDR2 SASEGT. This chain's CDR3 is CASSEGLAGGSKYNEQFF. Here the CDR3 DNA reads TGTGCCAGCAGTGAGGGACTAGCGGGGGGGTCTAAATACAATGAGCAGTTCTTC.

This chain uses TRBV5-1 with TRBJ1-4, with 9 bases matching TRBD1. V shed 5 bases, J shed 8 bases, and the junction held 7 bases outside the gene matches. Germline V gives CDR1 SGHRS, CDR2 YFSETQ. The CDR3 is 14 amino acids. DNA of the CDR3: TGCGCCAGCAGACCGGGACAGGGAGAAGAAAAACTGTTTTTT. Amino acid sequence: CASRPGQGEEKLFF.